The T cell receptor beta chain described here comes from a study of T-cell reconstitution after alpha-beta-depleted transplantation in children. With 6 bases removed from V and 7 bases from J, the gap between germline ends came to 16 bases. Germline V CDR1 and CDR2: MNHEY, SMNVEV (reference sequence). CDR3 size: 15 residues. This clonotype came up a few times. Its cognate antigen is unknown. Findings and limits, study-wide: When one year had passed after transplant, most T-cell counts and diversity came from newly produced T cells. Some patients' high day-60 TCRbeta diversity was attributed to recipient cells surviving conditioning. Two months or so post-transplant, alpha-beta T cells reportedly derived from several hundred expanded graft clones.

A TCRbeta library incorporating unique molecular identifiers was prepared. MiXCR, run by TCRdb on the PCR reads, gives a single entry per CDR3 protein. The table shows around 440,000 distinct CDR3 sequences, with 16% occurring only once. The sequencing used PBMCs, mostly from graft donor cells, collected 360 days after TCRalphabeta/CD19-depleted stem cell transplant. This receptor was identified in a boy younger than two who had a stem cell transplant for Wiskott-Aldrich syndrome, so the T cells may come from the graft donor. The chain uses TRBV27 and TRBJ1-6; TRBD1 is a possible D gene (5 bases). The DNA of the CDR3 is TGTGCCAGCAGGGGGGACTCAGGGCTCAATTCACCCCTCCACTTT. Protein sequence: CASRGDSGLNSPLHF.